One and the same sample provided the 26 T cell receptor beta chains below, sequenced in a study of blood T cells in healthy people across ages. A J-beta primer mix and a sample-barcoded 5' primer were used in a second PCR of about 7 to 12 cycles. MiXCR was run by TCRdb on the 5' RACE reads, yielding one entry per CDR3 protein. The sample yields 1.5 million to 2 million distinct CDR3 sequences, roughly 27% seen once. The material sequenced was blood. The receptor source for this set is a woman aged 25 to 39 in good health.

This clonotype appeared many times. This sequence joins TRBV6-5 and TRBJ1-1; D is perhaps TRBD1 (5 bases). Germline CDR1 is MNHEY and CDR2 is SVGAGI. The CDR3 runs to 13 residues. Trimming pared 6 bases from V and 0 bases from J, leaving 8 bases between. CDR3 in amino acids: CASSRGVNTEAFF. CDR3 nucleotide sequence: TGTGCCAGCAGCCGGGGGGTGAACACTGAAGCTTTCTTT.

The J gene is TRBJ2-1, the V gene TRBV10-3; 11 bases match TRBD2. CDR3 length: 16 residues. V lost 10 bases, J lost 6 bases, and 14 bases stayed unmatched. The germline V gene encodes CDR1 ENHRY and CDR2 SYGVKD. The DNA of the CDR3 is TGTGCCACACTAGACCTGGTAGCGGGGGGGCGCAATGAGCAGTTCTTC. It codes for CATLDLVAGGRNEQFF.

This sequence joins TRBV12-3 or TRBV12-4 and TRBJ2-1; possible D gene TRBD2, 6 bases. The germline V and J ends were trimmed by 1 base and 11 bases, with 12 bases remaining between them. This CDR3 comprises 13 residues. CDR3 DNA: TGTGCCAGCAGTTTAGAACTAGCAAATAAGCAGTTCTTC. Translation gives CASSLELANKQFF.

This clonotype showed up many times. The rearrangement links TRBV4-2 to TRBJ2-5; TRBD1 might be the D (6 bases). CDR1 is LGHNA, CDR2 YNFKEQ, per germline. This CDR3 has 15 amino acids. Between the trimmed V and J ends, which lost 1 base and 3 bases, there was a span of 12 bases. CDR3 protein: CASSQGTGRKETQYF. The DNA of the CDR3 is TGTGCCAGCAGCCAAGGAACAGGGCGGAAAGAGACCCAGTACTTC.

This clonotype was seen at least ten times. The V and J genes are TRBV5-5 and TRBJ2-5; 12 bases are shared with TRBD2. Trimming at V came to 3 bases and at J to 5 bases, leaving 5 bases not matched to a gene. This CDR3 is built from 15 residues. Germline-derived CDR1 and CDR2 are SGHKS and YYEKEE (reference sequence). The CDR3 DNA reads TGTGCCAGCAGCTCACCTAGCGGGAGGGCCGAGACCCAGTACTTC. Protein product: CASSSPSGRAETQYF.

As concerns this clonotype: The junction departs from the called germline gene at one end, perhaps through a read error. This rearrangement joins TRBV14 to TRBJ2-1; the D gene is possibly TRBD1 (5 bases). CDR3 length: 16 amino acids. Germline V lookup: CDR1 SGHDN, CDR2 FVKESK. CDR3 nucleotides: TGTGCCAGCAGCCACTCTGGCAGGGCCTCCTACGATGAGCAGTTCTTC. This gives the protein CASSHSGRASYDEQFF.

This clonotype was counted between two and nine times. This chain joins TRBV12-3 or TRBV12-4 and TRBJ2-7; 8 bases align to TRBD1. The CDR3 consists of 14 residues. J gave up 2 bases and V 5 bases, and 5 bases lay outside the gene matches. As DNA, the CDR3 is TGTGCCAGCAGTGGACAGGGAAGAACCTACGAGCAGTACTTC. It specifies CASSGQGRTYEQYF.

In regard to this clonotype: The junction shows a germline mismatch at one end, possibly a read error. CDR3 bases: TGTGCCAGCAGTTTCGGGTTCGGAGCACGGCTTAGCTCTGGGGTCAACGTCCTGACTTTC. Residues: CASSFGFGARLSSGVNVLTF. The chain is built from TRBV28 and TRBJ2-6; D is uncertain. CDR1 is MDHEN, CDR2 SYDVKM, per germline. CDR3 length: 20 residues.

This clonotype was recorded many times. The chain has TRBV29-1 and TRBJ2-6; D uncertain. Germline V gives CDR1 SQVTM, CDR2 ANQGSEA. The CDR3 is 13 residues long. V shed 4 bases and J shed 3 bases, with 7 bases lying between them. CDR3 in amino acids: CSVADSGANVLTF. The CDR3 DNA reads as TGCAGCGTTGCGGATAGTGGGGCCAACGTCCTGACTTTC.

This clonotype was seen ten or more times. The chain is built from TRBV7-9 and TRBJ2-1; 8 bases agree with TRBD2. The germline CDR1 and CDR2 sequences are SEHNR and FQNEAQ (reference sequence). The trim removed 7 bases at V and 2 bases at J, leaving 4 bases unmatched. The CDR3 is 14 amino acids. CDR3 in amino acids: CASTRGAAYNEQFF. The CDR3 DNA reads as TGTGCCAGCACGCGGGGGGCAGCCTACAATGAGCAGTTCTTC.

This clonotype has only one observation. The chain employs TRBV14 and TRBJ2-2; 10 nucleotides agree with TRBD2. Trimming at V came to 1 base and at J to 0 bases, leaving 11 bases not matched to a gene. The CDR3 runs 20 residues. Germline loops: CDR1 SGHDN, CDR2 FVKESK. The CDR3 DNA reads TGTGCCAGCAGCCAAGTGTCGGGACTAGCGACCTTAGCGAACACCGGGGAGCTGTTTTTT. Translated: CASSQVSGLATLANTGELFF. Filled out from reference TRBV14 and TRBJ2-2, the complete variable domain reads EAGVTQFPSHSVIEKGQTVTLRCDPISGHDNLYWYRRVMGKEIKFLLHFVKESKQDESGMPNNRFLAERTGGTYSTLKVQPAELEDSGVYFCASSQVSGLATLANTGELFFGEGSRLTVL.

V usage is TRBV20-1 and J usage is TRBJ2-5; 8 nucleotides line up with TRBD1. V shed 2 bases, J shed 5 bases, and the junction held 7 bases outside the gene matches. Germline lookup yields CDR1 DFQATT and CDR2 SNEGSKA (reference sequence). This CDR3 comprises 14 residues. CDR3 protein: CSARSDRGEETQYF. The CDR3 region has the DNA TGCAGTGCTAGAAGCGACAGGGGAGAGGAGACCCAGTACTTC.

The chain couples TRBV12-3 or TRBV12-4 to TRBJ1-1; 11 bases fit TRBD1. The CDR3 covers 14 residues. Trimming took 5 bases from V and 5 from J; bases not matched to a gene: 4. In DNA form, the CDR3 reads TGTGCCAGCAGTATGGGACAGGGGGATACTGAAGCTTTCTTT. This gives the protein CASSMGQGDTEAFF.

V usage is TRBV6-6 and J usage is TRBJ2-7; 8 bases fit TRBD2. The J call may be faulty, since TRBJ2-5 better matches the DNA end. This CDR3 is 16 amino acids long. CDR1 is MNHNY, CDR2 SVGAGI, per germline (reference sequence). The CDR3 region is CASSYPSGWGGETQYF. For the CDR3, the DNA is TGTGCCAGCAGTTACCCTAGCGGGTGGGGGGGAGAGACCCAGTACTTC.

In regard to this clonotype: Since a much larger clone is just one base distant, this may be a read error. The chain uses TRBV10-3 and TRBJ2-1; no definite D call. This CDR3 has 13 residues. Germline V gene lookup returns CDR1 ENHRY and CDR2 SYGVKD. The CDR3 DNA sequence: TGTGCCGTCAGTCCGGGTGACTACAATGAGCAGTTCTTC. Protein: CAVSPGDYNEQFF.

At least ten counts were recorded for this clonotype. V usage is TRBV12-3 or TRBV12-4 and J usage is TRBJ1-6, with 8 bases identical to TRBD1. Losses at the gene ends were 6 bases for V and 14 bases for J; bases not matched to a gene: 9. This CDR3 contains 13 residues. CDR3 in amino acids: CASSDRGLPTLHF. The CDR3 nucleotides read TGTGCCAGCAGCGACAGGGGTCTCCCAACCCTCCACTTT.

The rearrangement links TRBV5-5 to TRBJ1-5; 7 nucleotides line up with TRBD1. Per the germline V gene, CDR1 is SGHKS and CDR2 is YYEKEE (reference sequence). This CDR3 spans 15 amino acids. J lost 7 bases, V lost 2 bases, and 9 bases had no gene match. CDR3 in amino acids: CASSLHTGVGQPQHF. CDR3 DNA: TGTGCCAGCAGCTTACATACAGGGGTCGGACAGCCCCAGCATTTT.

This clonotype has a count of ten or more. The CDR3 DNA sequence: TGTGCCAGCAGTTGGGGGATCGGCTCCCTAGACTACTATGGCTACACCTTC. Translating gives CASSWGIGSLDYYGYTF. The chain links TRBV6-6 to TRBJ1-2; D perhaps matches TRBD1 (5 bases). The CDR3 loop spans 17 amino acids. Germline CDR1 reads MNHNY; CDR2 reads SVGAGI (reference sequence). Trimming removed 4 bases at V and 3 bases at J, with 21 bases between.

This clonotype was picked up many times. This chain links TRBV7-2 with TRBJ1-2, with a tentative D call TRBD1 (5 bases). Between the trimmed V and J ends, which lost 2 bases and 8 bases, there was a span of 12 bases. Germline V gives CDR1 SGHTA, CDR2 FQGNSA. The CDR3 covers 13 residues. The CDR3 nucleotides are TGTGCCAGCAGCTTAAGGGGCCCTAGAGGCTACACCTTC. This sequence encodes CASSLRGPRGYTF. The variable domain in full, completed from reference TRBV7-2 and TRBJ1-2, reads GAGVSQSPSNKVTEKGKDVELRCDPISGHTALYWYRQSLGQGLEFLIYFQGNSAPDKSGLPSDRFSAERTGGSVSTLTIQRTQQEDSAVYLCASSLRGPRGYTFGSGTRLTVV.

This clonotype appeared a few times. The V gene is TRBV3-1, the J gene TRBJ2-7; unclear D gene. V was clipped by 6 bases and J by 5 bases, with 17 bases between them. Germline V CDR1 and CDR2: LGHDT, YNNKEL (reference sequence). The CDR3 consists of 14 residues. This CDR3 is CASREAGVSHEQYF. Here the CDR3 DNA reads TGTGCCAGCAGAGAGGCTGGGGTATCCCACGAGCAGTACTTC.

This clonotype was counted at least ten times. CDR3 protein: CASSQGTGVGETQYF. CDR3 nucleotide sequence: TGTGCCAGCAGCCAAGGAACCGGGGTTGGTGAGACCCAGTACTTC. The chain employs TRBV3-1 and TRBJ2-5; D perhaps matches TRBD2 (5 bases). CDR1 LGHDT and CDR2 YNNKEL come from the germline V gene (reference sequence). Trimming removed 1 base from V and 5 bases from J, with 14 bases in between. This CDR3 contains 15 residues.

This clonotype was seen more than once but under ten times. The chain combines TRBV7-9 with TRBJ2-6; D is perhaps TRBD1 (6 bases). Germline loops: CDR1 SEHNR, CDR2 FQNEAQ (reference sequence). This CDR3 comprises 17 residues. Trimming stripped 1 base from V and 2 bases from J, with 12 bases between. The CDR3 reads CASSLGRGVTGANVLTF. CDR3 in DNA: TGTGCCAGCAGCTTAGGCAGGGGAGTGACTGGGGCCAACGTCCTGACTTTC.

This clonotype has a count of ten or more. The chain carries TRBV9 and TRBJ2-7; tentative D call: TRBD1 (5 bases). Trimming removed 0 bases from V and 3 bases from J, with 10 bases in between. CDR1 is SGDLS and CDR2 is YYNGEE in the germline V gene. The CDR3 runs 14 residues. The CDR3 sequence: CASSVGGGNYEQYF. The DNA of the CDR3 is TGTGCCAGCAGCGTAGGGGGCGGAAACTACGAGCAGTACTTC. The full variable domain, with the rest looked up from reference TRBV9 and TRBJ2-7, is DSGVTQTPKHLITATGQRVTLRCSPRSGDLSVYWYQQSLDQGLQFLIQYYNGEERAKGNILERFSAQQFPDLHSELNLSSLELGDSALYFCASSVGGGNYEQYFGPGTRLTVT.

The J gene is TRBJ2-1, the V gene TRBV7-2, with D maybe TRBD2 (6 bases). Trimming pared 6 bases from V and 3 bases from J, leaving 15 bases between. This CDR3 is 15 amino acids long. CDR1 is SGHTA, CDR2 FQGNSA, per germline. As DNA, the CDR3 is TGTGCCAGCAGTCAACGGGACTCACTCTACAATGAGCAGTTCTTC. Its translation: CASSQRDSLYNEQFF.

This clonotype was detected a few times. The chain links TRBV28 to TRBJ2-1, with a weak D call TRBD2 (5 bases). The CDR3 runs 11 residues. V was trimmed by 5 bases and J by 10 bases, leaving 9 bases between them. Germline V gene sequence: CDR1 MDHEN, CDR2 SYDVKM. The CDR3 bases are TGTGCCAGCAGTCCGCGACTAGAGCAGTTCTTC. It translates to CASSPRLEQFF.

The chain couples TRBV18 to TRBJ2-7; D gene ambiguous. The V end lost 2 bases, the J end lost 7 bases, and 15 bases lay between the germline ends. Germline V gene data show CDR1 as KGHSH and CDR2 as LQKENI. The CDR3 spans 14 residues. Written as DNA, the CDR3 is TGTGCCAGCTCACCAATGGCTACACCCAGGGAGCAGTACTTC. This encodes CASSPMATPREQYF.